The clone carrying this T cell receptor (beta chain) was picked up one time. What it binds is unknown. The assay was immunoSEQ multiplex PCR, and TCRdb's table has in-frame clones only and misses some. The profile covers tens of thousands of clones, with under 90% appearing a single time and around 1.5% taken by the ten largest. Time point denoted: more than five months of natalizumab therapy. After removal of 1 base from V and 5 bases from J, the junction contained 11 bases not matched to a gene. Germline assignment: CDR1 MGHRA and CDR2 YSYEKL. The CDR3 consists of 17 residues. The data were taken from a study of multiple sclerosis patients with progressive multifocal leukoencephalopathy. General study points: PML-onset expanded TRB clones were detectable before and during natalizumab therapy.

This clonotype originated in a human donor with multiple sclerosis. V and J are TRBV4-1 and TRBJ2-3; TRBD2 matches 8 bases. Sequenced here: PBMCs, sampled from a patient treated with natalizumab. In DNA, the CDR3 is TGCGCCAGCAGCCAAGGACAGCTCGGGAGGGCGGAAGATACGCAGTATTTT. Amino acids: CASSQGQLGRAEDTQYF.